Here is one T cell receptor (beta chain) with its context. Then a second PCR, running about 6 to 12 cycles, was carried out with a sample-barcoded 5' primer and a J-beta primer mix. TCRdb independently ran MiXCR on the 5' RACE reads; one entry per CDR3 protein. The sample has fewer than 1 million distinct CDR3 sequences; about 42% are singletons. These data originate in a study of blood T cells in healthy people across ages. V was cut by 4 bases and J by 6 bases, with 20 bases left in between. Germline CDR1 and CDR2: DFQATT and SNEGSKA (reference sequence). There are 15 residues in the CDR3. The sequenced sample consisted of blood. This chain uses TRBV20-1 with TRBJ2-3, with D tentatively TRBD1 (5 bases). The source of this sequence is a man between 60 and 75 years old in good health. The CDR3 DNA reads TGCAGTGCTATACGTTCAGGGTCTACTCAGGATACGCAGTATTTT. Translated, it gives CSAIRSGSTQDTQYF.